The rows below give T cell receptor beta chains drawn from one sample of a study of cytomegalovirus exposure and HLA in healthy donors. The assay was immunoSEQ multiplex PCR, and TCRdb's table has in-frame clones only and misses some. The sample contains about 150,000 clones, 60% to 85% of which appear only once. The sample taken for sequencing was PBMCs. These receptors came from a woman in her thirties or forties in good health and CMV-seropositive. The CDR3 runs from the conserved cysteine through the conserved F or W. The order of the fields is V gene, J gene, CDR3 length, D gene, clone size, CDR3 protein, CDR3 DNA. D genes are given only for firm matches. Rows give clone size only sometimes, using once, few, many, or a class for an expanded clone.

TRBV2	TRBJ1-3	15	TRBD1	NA	CASRGRGLSGNTIYF	TGTGCCAGCAGGGGCAGGGGGCTTTCAGGAAACACCATATATTTT
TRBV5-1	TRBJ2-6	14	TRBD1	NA	CASRGTAGANVLTF	TGCGCCAGCAGAGGGACAGCTGGGGCCAACGTCCTGACTTTC
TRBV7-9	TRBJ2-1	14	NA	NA	CASSLSSFGNEQFF	TGTGCCAGCAGCTTAAGCTCATTCGGGAATGAGCAGTTCTTC
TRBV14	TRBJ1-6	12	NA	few	CASSRWSSPLHF	TGTGCCAGCAGCCGGTGGAGCTCACCCCTCCACTTT
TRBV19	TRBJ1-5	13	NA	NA	CASSVAHNQPQHF	TGTGCCAGTAGCGTTGCGCACAATCAGCCCCAGCATTTT
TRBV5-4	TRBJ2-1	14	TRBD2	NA	CASSRGTSYNEQFF	TGTGCCAGCAGCCGAGGGACTAGTTACAATGAGCAGTTCTTC
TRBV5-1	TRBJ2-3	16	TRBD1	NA	CASSLEPGGQADTQYF	TGCGCCAGCAGCTTGGAGCCAGGGGGTCAGGCAGATACGCAGTATTTT
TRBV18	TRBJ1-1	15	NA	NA	CASSPYGTGITEAFF	TGTGCCAGCTCACCATACGGAACAGGGATCACTGAAGCTTTCTTT
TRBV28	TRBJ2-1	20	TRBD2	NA	CASTYRAGGGVYRTYNEQFF	TGTGCCAGCACCTATCGGGCAGGCGGGGGGGTCTATAGAACCTACAATGAGCAGTTCTTC
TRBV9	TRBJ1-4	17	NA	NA	CASSVATRTCRNEKLFF	TGTGCCAGCAGCGTAGCTACTCGAACCTGCCGGAATGAAAAACTGTTTTTT
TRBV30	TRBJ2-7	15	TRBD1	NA	CAWSLGGDSLHEQYF	TGTGCCTGGAGTCTTGGTGGGGACAGTCTTCACGAGCAGTACTTC
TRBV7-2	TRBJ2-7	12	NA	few	CASTIPPSEQYF	TGTGCCAGCACCATCCCCCCTAGCGAGCAGTACTTC
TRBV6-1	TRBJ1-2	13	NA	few	CASIATGSYGYTF	TGTGCCAGCATCGCCACAGGCAGCTATGGCTACACCTTC
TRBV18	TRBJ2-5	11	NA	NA	CASSSRETQYF	TGTGCCAGCTCTTCCAGGGAGACCCAGTACTTC
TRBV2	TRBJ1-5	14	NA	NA	CASRREAGSQPQHF	TGTGCCAGCAGACGGGAGGCTGGAAGTCAGCCCCAGCATTTT
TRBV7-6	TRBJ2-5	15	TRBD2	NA	CASSFLGLALETQYF	TGTGCCAGCAGCTTTCTTGGACTAGCCCTGGAGACCCAGTACTTC
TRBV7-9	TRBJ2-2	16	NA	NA	CASSVTGILNTGELFF	TGTGCCAGCAGCGTAACCGGGATCCTGAACACCGGGGAGCTGTTTTTT
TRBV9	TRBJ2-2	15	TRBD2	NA	CASSATAGGAGELFF	TGTGCCAGCAGCGCCACAGCGGGGGGGGCCGGGGAGCTGTTTTTT
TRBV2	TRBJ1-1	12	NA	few	CASSLGQSEAFF	TGTGCCAGCAGTCTTGGACAGAGTGAAGCTTTCTTT
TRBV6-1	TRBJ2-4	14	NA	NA	CASSPLRDINIQYF	TGTGCCAGCAGTCCCCTCCGGGACATCAACATTCAGTACTTC
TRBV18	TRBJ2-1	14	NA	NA	CASSPSKLGSWEFF	TGTGCCAGCTCACCTTCTAAACTAGGCTCTTGGGAGTTCTTC
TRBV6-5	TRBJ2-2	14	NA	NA	CASRNTRNTGELFF	TGTGCCAGCAGAAATACGCGGAACACCGGGGAGCTGTTTTTT
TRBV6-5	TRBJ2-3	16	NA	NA	CASSYSNPSGTDTQYF	TGTGCCAGCAGTTACTCGAACCCCAGCGGTACAGATACGCAGTATTTT
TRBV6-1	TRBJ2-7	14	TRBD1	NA	CASRAGTGAYEQYF	TGTGCCAGCAGGGCCGGGACAGGGGCCTACGAGCAGTACTTC
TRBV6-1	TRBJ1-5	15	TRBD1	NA	CASRRDRGSNQPQHF	TGTGCCAGCAGGAGGGACAGGGGATCGAATCAGCCCCAGCATTTT
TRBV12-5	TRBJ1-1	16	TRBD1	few	CASGLALDRGMTEAFF	TGTGCTAGTGGTTTGGCCTTGGACAGGGGGATGACTGAAGCTTTCTTT
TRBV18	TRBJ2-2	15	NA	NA	CASSPSFANTGELFF	TGTGCCAGCTCACCCTCTTTCGCGAACACCGGGGAGCTGTTTTTT
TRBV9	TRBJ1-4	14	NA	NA	CASSTRDMDEKLFF	TGTGCCAGCAGCACCCGGGACATGGATGAAAAACTGTTTTTT
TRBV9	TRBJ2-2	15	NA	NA	CASSVGGVDTGELFF	TGTGCCAGCAGCGTAGGGGGCGTAGACACCGGGGAGCTGTTTTTT
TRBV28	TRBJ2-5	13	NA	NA	CASSSLPEETQYF	TGTGCCAGCAGTTCCCTCCCCGAAGAGACCCAGTACTTC
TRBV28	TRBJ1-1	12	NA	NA	CASTRWNTEAFF	TGTGCCAGCACCAGGTGGAACACTGAAGCTTTCTTT
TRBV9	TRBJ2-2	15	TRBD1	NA	CASSVQGVRGGELFF	TGTGCCAGCAGCGTTCAGGGGGTGAGAGGCGGGGAGCTGTTTTTT
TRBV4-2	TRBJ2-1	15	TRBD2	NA	CASSQGLAGGREQFF	TGTGCCAGCAGCCAGGGACTAGCGGGGGGGCGCGAGCAGTTCTTC
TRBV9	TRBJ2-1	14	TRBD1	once	CASSTQGAFNEQFF	TGTGCCAGCAGCACCCAGGGGGCCTTTAATGAGCAGTTCTTC
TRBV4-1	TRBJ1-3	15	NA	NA	CASSPGRGSGNTIYF	TGCGCCAGCAGCCCGGGGAGGGGCTCTGGAAACACCATATATTTT
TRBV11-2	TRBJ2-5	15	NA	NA	CASSWISGSGETQYF	TGTGCCAGCAGCTGGATTAGCGGTAGCGGTGAGACCCAGTACTTC
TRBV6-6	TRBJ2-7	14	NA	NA	CASSYSASYYEQYF	TGTGCCAGCAGTTACTCGGCCAGTTACTACGAGCAGTACTTC
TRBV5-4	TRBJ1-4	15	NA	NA	CASSSFGGASEKLFF	TGTGCCAGCAGCTCATTTGGGGGGGCGTCTGAAAAACTGTTTTTT
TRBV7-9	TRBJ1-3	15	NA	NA	CASSHEGRSGNTIYF	TGTGCCAGCAGCCACGAAGGGAGATCTGGAAACACCATATATTTT
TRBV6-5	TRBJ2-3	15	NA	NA	CASSGRQASTDTQYF	TGTGCCAGCAGTGGGCGACAGGCCTCCACAGATACGCAGTATTTT
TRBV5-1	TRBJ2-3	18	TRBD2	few	CASSLVIMAGGNTDTQYF	TGCGCCAGCAGCCTGGTTATCATGGCGGGGGGAAACACAGATACGCAGTATTTT
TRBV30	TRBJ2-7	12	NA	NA	CAWSRDTYEQYF	TGTGCCTGGAGTCGGGACACCTACGAGCAGTACTTC
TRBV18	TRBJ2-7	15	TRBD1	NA	CASSPRTGSRYEQYF	TGTGCCAGCTCACCACGGACAGGATCCAGGTACGAGCAGTACTTC
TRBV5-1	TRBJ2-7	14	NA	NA	CASSMGAHSYEQYF	TGCGCCAGCAGCATGGGGGCCCATTCCTACGAGCAGTACTTC
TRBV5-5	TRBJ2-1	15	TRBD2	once	CASSLLAGGSNEQFF	TGTGCCAGCAGTCTTCTAGCGGGGGGGAGTAATGAGCAGTTCTTC
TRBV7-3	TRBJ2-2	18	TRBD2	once	CASSLTSASGGYTGELFF	TGTGCCAGCAGCTTAACGTCTGCTAGCGGGGGGTACACCGGGGAGCTGTTTTTT
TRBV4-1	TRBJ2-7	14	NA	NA	CASSQDPTRYEQYF	TGCGCCAGCAGCCAAGATCCCACCCGGTACGAGCAGTACTTC
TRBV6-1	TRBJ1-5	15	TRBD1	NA	CAITIGQATDQPQHF	TGTGCCATTACGATCGGACAGGCTACGGATCAGCCCCAGCATTTT
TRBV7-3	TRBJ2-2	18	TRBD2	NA	CASSPRPGTSGVTGELFF	TGTGCCAGCAGCCCCAGACCCGGGACTAGCGGGGTCACCGGGGAGCTGTTTTTT
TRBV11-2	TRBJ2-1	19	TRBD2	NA	CASSSGRTSGGPPYNEQFF	TGTGCCAGCAGCTCAGGTCGGACTAGCGGGGGGCCCCCCTACAATGAGCAGTTCTTC
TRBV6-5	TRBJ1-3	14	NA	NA	CASSYGSSGNTIYF	TGTGCCAGCAGTTACGGCAGCTCTGGAAACACCATATATTTT
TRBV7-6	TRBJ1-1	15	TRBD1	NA	CASSLTGTGNTEAFF	TGTGCCAGCAGCTTAACAGGGACAGGGAACACTGAAGCTTTCTTT
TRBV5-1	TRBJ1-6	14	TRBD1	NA	CASSPDRVDSPLHF	TGCGCCAGCAGCCCGGACAGGGTTGATTCACCCCTCCACTTT